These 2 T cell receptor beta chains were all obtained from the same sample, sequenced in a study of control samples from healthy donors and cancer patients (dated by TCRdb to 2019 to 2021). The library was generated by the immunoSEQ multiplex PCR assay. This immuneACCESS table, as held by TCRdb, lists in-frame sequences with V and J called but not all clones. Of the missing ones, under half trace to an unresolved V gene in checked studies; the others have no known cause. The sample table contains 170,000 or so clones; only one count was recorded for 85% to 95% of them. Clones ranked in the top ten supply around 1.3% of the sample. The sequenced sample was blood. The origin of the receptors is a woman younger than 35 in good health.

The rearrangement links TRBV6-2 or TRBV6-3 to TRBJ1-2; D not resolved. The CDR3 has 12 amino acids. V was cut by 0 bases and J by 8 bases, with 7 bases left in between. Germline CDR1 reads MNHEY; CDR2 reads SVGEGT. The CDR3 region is CASSYSDVGYTF. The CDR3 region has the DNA TGTGCCAGCAGTTACTCCGACGTCGGCTACACCTTC.

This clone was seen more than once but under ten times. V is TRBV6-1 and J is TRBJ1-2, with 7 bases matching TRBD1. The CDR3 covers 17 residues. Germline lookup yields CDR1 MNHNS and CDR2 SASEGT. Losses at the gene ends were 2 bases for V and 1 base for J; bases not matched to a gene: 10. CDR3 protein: CASSEFGTVMYNYGYTF. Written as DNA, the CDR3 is TGTGCCAGCAGTGAATTTGGGACAGTAATGTATAACTATGGCTACACCTTC.